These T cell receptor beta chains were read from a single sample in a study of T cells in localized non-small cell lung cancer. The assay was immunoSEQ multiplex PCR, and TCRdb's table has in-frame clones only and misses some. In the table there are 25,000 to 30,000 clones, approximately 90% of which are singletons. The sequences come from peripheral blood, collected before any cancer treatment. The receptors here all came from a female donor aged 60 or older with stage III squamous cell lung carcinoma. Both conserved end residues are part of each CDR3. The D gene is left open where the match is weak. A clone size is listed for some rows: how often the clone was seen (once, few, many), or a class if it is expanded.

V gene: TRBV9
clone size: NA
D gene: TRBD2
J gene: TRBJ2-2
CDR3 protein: CASSPEVLAGKGGELFF
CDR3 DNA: TGTGCCAGCAGCCCAGAGGTCCTAGCGGGGAAGGGTGGGGAGCTGTTTTTT

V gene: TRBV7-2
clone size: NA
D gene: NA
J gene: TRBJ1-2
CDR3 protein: CASSLEGGHGYTF
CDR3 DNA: TGTGCCAGCAGCTTGGAAGGGGGACACGGCTACACCTTC

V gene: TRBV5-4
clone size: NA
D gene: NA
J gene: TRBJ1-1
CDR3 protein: CASSSNRDGTEAFF
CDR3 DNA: TGTGCCAGCAGCTCCAACAGGGACGGTACTGAAGCTTTCTTT

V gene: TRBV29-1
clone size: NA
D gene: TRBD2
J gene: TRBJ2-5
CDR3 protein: CSVGLAGSGTQYF
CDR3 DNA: TGCAGCGTTGGGCTAGCGGGGTCGGGGACCCAGTACTTC

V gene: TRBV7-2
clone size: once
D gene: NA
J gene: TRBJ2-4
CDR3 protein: CASLLATSAKNIQYF
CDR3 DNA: TGTGCCAGCTTGCTAGCGACATCAGCCAAAAACATTCAGTACTTC

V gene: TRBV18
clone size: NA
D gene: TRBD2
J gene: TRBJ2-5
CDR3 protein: CASSPRLAGPQETQYF
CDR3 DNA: TGTGCCAGCTCACCACGACTAGCGGGCCCCCAAGAGACCCAGTACTTC

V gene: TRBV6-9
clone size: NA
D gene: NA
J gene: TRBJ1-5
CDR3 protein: CASSPKPEQPQHF
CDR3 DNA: TGTGCCAGCAGCCCAAAGCCGGAGCAGCCCCAGCATTTT

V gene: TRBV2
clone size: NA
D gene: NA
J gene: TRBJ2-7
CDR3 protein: CASSALSPQSGQYF
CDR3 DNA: TGTGCCAGCAGTGCCCTATCCCCCCAGAGTGGGCAGTACTTC

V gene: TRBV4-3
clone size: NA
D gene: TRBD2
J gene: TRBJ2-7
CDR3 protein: CASSQGTSGSPYEQYF
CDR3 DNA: TGCGCCAGCAGCCAAGGGACTAGCGGGAGCCCCTACGAGCAGTACTTC

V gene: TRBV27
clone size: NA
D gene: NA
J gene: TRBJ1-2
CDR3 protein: CASSSTAGGYTF
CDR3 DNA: TGTGCCAGCAGTTCTACGGCGGGTGGCTACACCTTC

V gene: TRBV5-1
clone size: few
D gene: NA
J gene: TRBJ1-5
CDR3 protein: CASSSGLHNQPQHF
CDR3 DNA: TGCGCCAGCAGCTCGGGACTGCACAATCAGCCCCAGCATTTT

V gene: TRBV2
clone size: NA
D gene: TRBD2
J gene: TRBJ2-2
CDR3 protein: CASRELAGGTTGELFF
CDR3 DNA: TGTGCCAGCAGGGAGCTAGCGGGAGGTACCACCGGGGAGCTGTTTTTT

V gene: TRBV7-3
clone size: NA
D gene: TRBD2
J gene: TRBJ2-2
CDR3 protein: CASSPRTSGRAANTGELFF
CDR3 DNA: TGTGCCAGCAGCCCCCGGACTAGCGGGAGGGCCGCGAACACCGGGGAGCTGTTTTTT

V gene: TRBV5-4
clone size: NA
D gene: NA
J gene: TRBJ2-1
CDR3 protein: CASSLAVASSNEQFF
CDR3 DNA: TGTGCCAGCAGCTTGGCGGTGGCTAGTTCTAATGAGCAGTTCTTC

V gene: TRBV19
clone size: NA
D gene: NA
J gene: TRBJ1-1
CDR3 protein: CASNGFGDLNTEAFF
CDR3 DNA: TGTGCCAGTAACGGTTTCGGAGACCTGAACACTGAAGCTTTCTTT

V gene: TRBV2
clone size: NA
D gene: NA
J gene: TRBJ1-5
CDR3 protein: CASNGDSNQPQHF
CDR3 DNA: TGTGCCAGCAACGGAGATAGCAATCAGCCCCAGCATTTT

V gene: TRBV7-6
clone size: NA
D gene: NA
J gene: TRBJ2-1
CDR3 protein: CASSFGDWGRDPSNEQFF
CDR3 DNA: TGTGCCAGCAGCTTTGGGGATTGGGGGCGGGACCCCTCCAATGAGCAGTTCTTC

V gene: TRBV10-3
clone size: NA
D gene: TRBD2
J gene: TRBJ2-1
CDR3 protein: CAISMGLAGPNEQFF
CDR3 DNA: TGTGCCATCAGCATGGGACTAGCGGGGCCCAATGAGCAGTTCTTC

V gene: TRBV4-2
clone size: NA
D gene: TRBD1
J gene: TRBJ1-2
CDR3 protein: CASSQDLGGQGGGYTF
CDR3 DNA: TGTGCCAGCAGCCAAGATCTAGGGGGGCAGGGGGGTGGCTACACCTTC

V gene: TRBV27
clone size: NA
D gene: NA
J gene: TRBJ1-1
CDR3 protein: CASSLFGGRGRTEAFF
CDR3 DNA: TGTGCCAGCAGTTTATTTGGGGGACGGGGTCGGACTGAAGCTTTCTTT

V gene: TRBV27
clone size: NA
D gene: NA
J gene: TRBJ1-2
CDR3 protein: CASSLWGTDYGYTF
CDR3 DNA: TGTGCCAGCAGTTTATGGGGGACTGACTATGGCTACACCTTC

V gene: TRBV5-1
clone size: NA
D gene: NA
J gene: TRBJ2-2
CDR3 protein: CASSLAWSANTGELFF
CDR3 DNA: TGCGCCAGCAGCTTGGCCTGGTCTGCGAACACCGGGGAGCTGTTTTTT

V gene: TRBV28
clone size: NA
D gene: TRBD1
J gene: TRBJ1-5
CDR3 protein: CASMPGQGINQPQHF
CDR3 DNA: TGTGCCAGCATGCCCGGACAGGGGATCAATCAGCCCCAGCATTTT

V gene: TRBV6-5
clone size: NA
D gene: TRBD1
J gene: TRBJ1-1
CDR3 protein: CASSSLGQGADTEAFF
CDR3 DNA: TGTGCCAGCAGTTCCCTGGGACAGGGGGCAGACACTGAAGCTTTCTTT

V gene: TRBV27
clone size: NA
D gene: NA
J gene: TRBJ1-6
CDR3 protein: CASTPGRAGDSPLHF
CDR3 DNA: TGTGCCAGCACCCCCGGTCGGGCAGGAGATTCACCCCTCCACTTT

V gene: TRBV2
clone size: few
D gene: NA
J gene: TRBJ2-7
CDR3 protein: CASSPVGVSYEQYF
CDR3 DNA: TGTGCCAGCAGTCCCGTGGGGGTGTCCTACGAGCAGTACTTC

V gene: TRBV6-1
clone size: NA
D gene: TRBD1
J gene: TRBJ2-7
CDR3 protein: CASLGQPGPYEQYF
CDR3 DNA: TGTGCCAGCCTGGGACAGCCGGGGCCCTACGAGCAGTACTTC

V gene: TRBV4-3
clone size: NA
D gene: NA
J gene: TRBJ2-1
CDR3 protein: CASSQEVQAPNEQFF
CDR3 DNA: TGCGCCAGCAGCCAAGAGGTACAGGCACCTAATGAGCAGTTCTTC

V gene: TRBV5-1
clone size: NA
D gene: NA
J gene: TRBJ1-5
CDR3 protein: CASSNTSDQPQHF
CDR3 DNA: TGCGCCAGCAGTAACACCTCAGATCAGCCCCAGCATTTT

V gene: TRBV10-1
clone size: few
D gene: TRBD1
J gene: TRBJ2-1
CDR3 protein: CASSERQGKYNEQFF
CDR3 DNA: TGCGCCAGCAGTGAGCGACAGGGTAAGTACAATGAGCAGTTCTTC

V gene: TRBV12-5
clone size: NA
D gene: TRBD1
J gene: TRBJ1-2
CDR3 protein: CASGLEGARLSYGYTF
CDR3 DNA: TGTGCTAGTGGTTTGGAGGGGGCGAGGTTATCCTATGGCTACACCTTC

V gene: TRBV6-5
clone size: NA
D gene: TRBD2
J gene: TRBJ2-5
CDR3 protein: CASRGGGEETQYF
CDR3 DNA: TGTGCCAGCAGAGGCGGGGGGGAAGAGACCCAGTACTTC

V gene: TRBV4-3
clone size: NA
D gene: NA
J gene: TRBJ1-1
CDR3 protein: CASSLNPRQGRGNTEAFF
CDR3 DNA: TGCGCCAGCAGCCTAAACCCCAGGCAGGGGCGGGGGAACACTGAAGCTTTCTTT

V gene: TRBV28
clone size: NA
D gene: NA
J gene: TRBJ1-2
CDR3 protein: CASSLSGRVNYGYTF
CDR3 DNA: TGTGCCAGCAGTTTATCCGGCAGGGTGAACTATGGCTACACCTTC

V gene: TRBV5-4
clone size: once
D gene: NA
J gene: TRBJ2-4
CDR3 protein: CASTMGQWGVLIQYF
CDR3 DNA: TGTGCCAGCACCATGGGACAGTGGGGGGTTCTCATTCAGTACTTC

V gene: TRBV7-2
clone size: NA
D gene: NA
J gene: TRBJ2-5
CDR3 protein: CASSENTGPPAETQYF
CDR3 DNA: TGTGCCAGCAGCGAAAATACAGGTCCCCCGGCAGAGACCCAGTACTTC

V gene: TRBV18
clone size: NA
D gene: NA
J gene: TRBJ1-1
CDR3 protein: CASSPFQGTEAFF
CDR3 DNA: TGTGCCAGCTCACCATTTCAGGGGACTGAAGCTTTCTTT

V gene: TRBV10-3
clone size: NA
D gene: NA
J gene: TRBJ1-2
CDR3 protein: CAISESLGVGGYTF
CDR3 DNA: TGTGCCATCAGTGAGTCCCTTGGTGTTGGTGGCTACACCTTC

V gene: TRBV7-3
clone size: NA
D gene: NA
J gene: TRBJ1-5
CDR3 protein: CASSFPHRYNNQPQHF
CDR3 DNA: TGTGCCAGCAGCTTTCCCCACAGGTATAACAATCAGCCCCAGCATTTT

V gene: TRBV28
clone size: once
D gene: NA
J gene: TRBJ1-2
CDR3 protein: CASSLGRWGGYTF
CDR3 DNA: TGTGCCAGCAGTCTAGGCCGATGGGGTGGCTACACCTTC

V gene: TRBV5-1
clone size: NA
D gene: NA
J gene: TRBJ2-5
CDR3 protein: CASSLESKETQYF
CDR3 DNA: TGCGCCAGCAGCTTGGAGTCCAAAGAGACCCAGTACTTC

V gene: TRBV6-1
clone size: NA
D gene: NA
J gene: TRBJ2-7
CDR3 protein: CASSVEGGNSYEQYF
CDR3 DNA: TGTGCCAGCAGTGTGGAGGGTGGCAACTCCTACGAGCAGTACTTC

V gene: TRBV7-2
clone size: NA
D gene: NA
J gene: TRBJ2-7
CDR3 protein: CASSFPGVEQYF
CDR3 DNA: TGTGCCAGCAGCTTTCCAGGTGTCGAGCAGTACTTC

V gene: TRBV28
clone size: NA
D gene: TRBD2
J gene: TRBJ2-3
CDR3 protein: CASQLAGGTDTQYF
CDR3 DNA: TGTGCCAGCCAACTAGCGGGGGGCACAGATACGCAGTATTTT

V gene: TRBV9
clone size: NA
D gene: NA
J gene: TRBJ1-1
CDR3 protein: CASSRTQNTEAFF
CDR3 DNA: TGTGCCAGCAGTCGGACACAGAACACTGAAGCTTTCTTT

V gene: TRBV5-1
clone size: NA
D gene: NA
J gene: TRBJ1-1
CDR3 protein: CASSLLPDMNTEAFF
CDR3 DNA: TGCGCCAGCAGCTTACTACCGGACATGAACACTGAAGCTTTCTTT

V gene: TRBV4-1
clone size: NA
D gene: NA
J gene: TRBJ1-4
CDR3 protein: CASSQKSSDSNEKLFF
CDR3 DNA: TGCGCCAGCAGCCAAAAATCGTCGGACTCTAATGAAAAACTGTTTTTT

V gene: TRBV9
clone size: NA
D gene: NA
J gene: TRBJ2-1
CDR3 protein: CASSVDTHAGSYNEQFF
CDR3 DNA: TGTGCCAGCAGCGTAGATACCCATGCCGGCTCCTACAATGAGCAGTTCTTC

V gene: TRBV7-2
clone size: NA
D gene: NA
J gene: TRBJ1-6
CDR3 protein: CASSLQGGSPLHF
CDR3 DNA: TGTGCCAGCAGCTTGCAGGGTGGCTCACCCCTCCACTTT

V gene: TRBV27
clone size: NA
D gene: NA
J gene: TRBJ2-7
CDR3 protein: CASSMMGNRVNYEQYF
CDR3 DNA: TGTGCCAGCAGCATGATGGGTAATCGGGTCAACTACGAGCAGTACTTC

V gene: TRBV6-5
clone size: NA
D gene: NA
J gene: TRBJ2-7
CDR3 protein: CASSSVTASEQYF
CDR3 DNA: TGTGCCAGCAGTTCCGTGACAGCCTCAGAGCAGTACTTC

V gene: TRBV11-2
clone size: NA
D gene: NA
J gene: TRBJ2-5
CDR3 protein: CASSFSRETQYF
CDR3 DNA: TGTGCCAGCAGCTTTTCGAGGGAGACCCAGTACTTC

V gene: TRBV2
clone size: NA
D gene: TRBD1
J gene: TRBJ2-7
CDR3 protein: CASRNDRVINEQYF
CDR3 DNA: TGTGCCAGCAGAAACGACAGGGTTATCAACGAGCAGTACTTC

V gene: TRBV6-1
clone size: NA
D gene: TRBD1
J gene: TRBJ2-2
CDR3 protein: CAIQWDRGAGELFF
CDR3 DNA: TGTGCCATACAATGGGACAGGGGGGCCGGGGAGCTGTTTTTT

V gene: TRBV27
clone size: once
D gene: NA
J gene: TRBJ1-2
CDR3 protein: CASSLSSSGPNRYGYTF
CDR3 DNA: TGTGCCAGCAGTTTATCATCCTCGGGGCCAAACCGCTATGGCTACACCTTC

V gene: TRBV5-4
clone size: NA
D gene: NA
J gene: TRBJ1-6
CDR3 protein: CASSLDWGRDSPLHF
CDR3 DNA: TGTGCCAGCAGCTTGGATTGGGGCAGGGATTCACCCCTCCACTTT

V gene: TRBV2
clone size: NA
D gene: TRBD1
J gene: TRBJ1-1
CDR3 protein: CASSQLSGQGNTEAFF
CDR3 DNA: TGTGCCAGCAGTCAGCTATCGGGACAGGGCAACACTGAAGCTTTCTTT

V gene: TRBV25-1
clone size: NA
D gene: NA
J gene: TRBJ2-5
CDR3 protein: CASSELTYQETQYF
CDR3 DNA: TGTGCCAGCAGTGAATTGACGTACCAAGAGACCCAGTACTTC

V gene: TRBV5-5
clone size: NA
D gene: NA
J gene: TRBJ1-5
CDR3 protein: CASSLVETRGQPQHF
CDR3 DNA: TGTGCCAGCAGCTTGGTCGAGACCCGCGGTCAGCCCCAGCATTTT

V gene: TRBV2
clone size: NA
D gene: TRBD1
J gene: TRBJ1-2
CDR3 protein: CASTGQGVAYGYTF
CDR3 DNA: TGTGCCAGCACCGGACAGGGGGTAGCCTATGGCTACACCTTC